The TCR beta chain under discussion was sequenced for a study of CD8+CD57+ T cells in acquired aplastic anemia listed by TCRdb under 2018. Context from the whole study: DNA extracted from sorted CD4+ and CD8+ cells had a mean of about 3.3 ug, with a range of roughly 0.17 to 30 ug. Healthy donor samples averaged about 9.8 million reads for CD4+ and fewer than 12 million for CD8+ cells.

Many counts were recorded for this clonotype. The target of this receptor is not known. No qualities accompany the bases; no much larger clone lies one base away. Beyond this particular receptor, the publication reports: Patients and healthy controls showed no significant difference in CD8+ Simpson's diversity (P=0.060). Although twenty-nine CD8+ CDR3 sequences were shared by patients and controls, these sequences appeared highly expressed in patients and within the immunodominant clones of patients.

The CDR3 runs 12 residues from the cysteine to the phenylalanine. The CDR3 DNA has 36 bases and is translated from base 1. V loses 6 bases of germline sequence and J loses 9 bases, and the interval between the two ends is 12 bases. For CDR1 and CDR2, the germline V gene lists SNHLY and FYNNEI. Profiling of TCR beta VDJ combinations and CDR3 sequences used genomic DNA as the template. An Illumina HiSeq 2000 was the platform used for TCR repertoire sequencing. The paper's data handling went like this. Repertoire assessment relied on Simpson's diversity index, CDR3 size and DJ length profiles, and TRBV/TRBJ rearrangement plots. Whichever DNA sequence was most abundant in the deep sequencing data was defined as the immunodominant clone. CDR3 amino acid sequences were screened for sharing across subjects and compared with published repertoires and the VDJdb database. TCRdb reprocessing: public reads trimmed at Q25 with fastp, clones called with MiXCR, in-frame beta chains kept. CDR3 protein duplicates are merged, each entry listing the most common genes and DNA. These V and J calls are TCRdb output, not the study's own analysis. The sample profile shows some 150,000 distinct CDR3 sequences; 40% to 45% of them were found once. 7.5% to 9.5% of the sample is held by the ten biggest clonotypes.

In this study, sorted CD4+ and CD8+ T cells from the blood of healthy subjects and of severe aplastic anemia patients had their TCR repertoires deep-sequenced. Ficoll-Paque density gradient centrifugation was used to isolate peripheral blood mononuclear cells. Before DNA extraction, CD4+ and CD8+ T cells were sorted with FACS or magnetic beads. The sequence was obtained from a human donor in good health, serving as a control. The V gene is TRBV2 and the J gene is TRBJ2-1; the D gene cannot be resolved reliably. Sequenced sample: sorted CD4+, CD8+, or CD8+CD57+ T cells (not recorded which) from PBMCs. The CDR3 loop reads CASRRNLGEQFF. The DNA sequence follows: TGTGCCAGCAGGAGGAATTTGGGTGAGCAGTTCTTC.